One sample yielded the 12 T cell receptor beta chains listed below, sequenced in a study of cytomegalovirus exposure and HLA in healthy donors. Researchers ran the PCR with 60 Vbeta and 13 Jbeta primers. Produced via immunoSEQ multiplex PCR; TCRdb's table is partial and in-frame only. The sample contains 90,000 to 100,000 clones, 75% to 80% of which appear only once. The sequenced sample was PBMCs. The receptors stem from a female donor in good health and CMV-seronegative.

Note on this clone: At one end, the junction sequence differs from germline, possibly due to a read error. V usage is TRBV7-9 and J usage is TRBJ1-2; D uncertain. The germline V gene encodes CDR1 SEHNR and CDR2 FQNEAQ (reference sequence). The CDR3 is 10 amino acids. CDR3 in DNA: TGTGCCAGCAGCTCGCAACAGATGGTTTTC. It codes for CASSSQQMVF.

This chain links TRBV6-6 with TRBJ1-4; D is ambiguous. V was clipped by 2 bases and J by 7 bases, with 17 bases between them. This CDR3 has 16 residues. Germline CDR1 and CDR2: MNHNY and SVGAGI (reference sequence). The CDR3, as DNA: TGTGCCAGCAGTTACCGGGGTGCGTTAGGAGGTGAAAAACTGTTTTTT. Translating gives CASSYRGALGGEKLFF.

This clone appeared a single time. V usage is TRBV18 and J usage is TRBJ2-1, with D maybe TRBD1 (5 bases). Germline CDR1 and CDR2: KGHSH and LQKENI. The CDR3 contains 14 residues. Trimming took off 1 base at V and 8 bases at J, with 12 bases between the two ends. The CDR3 DNA is TGTGCCAGCTCACCACTGGCCCAGGGTGATGAGCAGTTCTTC. Its protein product is CASSPLAQGDEQFF.

The gene calls are TRBV7-8 and TRBJ2-2; no definite D call. CDR1 and CDR2 (germline): SGHVS, FQNEAQ. The CDR3 extends over 15 amino acids. V was trimmed by 5 bases and J by 4 bases, leaving 14 bases between them. The CDR3 spells CASSTPVYSTGELFF. For the CDR3, the DNA is TGTGCCAGCAGCACTCCGGTGTATTCCACCGGGGAGCTGTTTTTT.

The V and J genes are TRBV5-6 and TRBJ1-1; no clear D. The V gene lost 2 bases and the J gene lost 0 bases, with 8 bases spanning the gap. This CDR3 has 14 residues. Germline V gene lookup returns CDR1 SGHDT and CDR2 YYEEEE. The DNA for the CDR3 is TGTGCCAGCAGCTTTTTAAATATGAACACTGAAGCTTTCTTT. It translates to CASSFLNMNTEAFF.

The V and J genes are TRBV4-1 and TRBJ1-2; D is unresolved. This CDR3 has 16 amino acids. CDR1 and CDR2 from the germline V gene are MGHRA and YSYEKL. V gave up 1 base and J gave up 5 bases, with 17 bases separating them. The CDR3 is CASSQVLGGRFYGYTF. CDR3 sequence (DNA): TGCGCCAGCAGCCAAGTCTTAGGCGGGAGGTTTTATGGCTACACCTTC.

This sequence joins TRBV5-1 and TRBJ1-6; D possibly corresponds to TRBD1 (6 bases). Trimming stripped 0 bases from V and 6 bases from J, with 10 bases between. CDR3 length: 15 amino acids. Germline V gene data show CDR1 as SGHRS and CDR2 as YFSETQ. The CDR3 is CASSLEGGSNSPLHF. CDR3 sequence (DNA): TGCGCCAGCAGCTTGGAGGGGGGGAGTAATTCACCCCTCCACTTT.

The V gene is TRBV13, the J gene TRBJ1-2, with D possibly TRBD1 on 5 matching bases. This CDR3 region has 14 residues. CDR1 is PRHDT and CDR2 is FYEKMQ in the germline V gene (reference sequence). V was shortened by 6 bases and J by 4 bases, with 15 bases between the two germline ends. DNA for the CDR3: TGTGCCAGCAGACGGCTCGGGGGTAGCTATGGCTACACCTTC. Its protein is CASRRLGGSYGYTF.

J is TRBJ2-5 and V is TRBV19, with D possibly TRBD1 on 5 matching bases. Germline V gene data show CDR1 as LNHDA and CDR2 as SQIVND (reference sequence). V gave up 1 base and J gave up 2 bases, with 11 bases separating them. The CDR3 has 15 amino acids. Here the CDR3 DNA reads TGTGCCAGTAGTATAGGCGCAGGGTTTCAAGAGACCCAGTACTTC. Protein sequence: CASSIGAGFQETQYF.

This clone has only one observation. In nucleotides, the CDR3 is TGTGCCAGCAGTTTATCCCAACTTATTTCGAATGAGCAGTTCTTC. It specifies CASSLSQLISNEQFF. The rearrangement joins TRBV27 to TRBJ2-1; D is unresolved. Between the trimmed V and J ends, which lost 0 bases and 7 bases, there was a span of 13 bases. The germline CDR1 and CDR2 sequences are MNHEY and SMNVEV (reference sequence). The CDR3 spans 15 residues.

CDR3 in DNA: TGTGCCAGCAGTGCTAGCGGGGCCCGGGATACGCAGTATTTT. It specifies CASSASGARDTQYF. The chain links TRBV6-5 to TRBJ2-3; 9 bases are a match to TRBD2. Germline V CDR1 and CDR2: MNHEY, SVGAGI. This CDR3 contains 14 residues. V shed 5 bases, J shed 6 bases, and the junction held 6 bases outside the gene matches.

The chain joins TRBV6-5 to TRBJ1-4; 9 bases are shared with TRBD1. V gave up 5 bases and J gave up 4 bases; unmatched junction bases: 5. In germline, CDR1 is MNHEY, CDR2 SVGAGI. This CDR3 spans 15 amino acids. CDR3 sequence reads: CASSRLGQGNEKLFF. CDR3 bases: TGTGCCAGCAGTCGCCTGGGACAGGGTAATGAAAAACTGTTTTTT.